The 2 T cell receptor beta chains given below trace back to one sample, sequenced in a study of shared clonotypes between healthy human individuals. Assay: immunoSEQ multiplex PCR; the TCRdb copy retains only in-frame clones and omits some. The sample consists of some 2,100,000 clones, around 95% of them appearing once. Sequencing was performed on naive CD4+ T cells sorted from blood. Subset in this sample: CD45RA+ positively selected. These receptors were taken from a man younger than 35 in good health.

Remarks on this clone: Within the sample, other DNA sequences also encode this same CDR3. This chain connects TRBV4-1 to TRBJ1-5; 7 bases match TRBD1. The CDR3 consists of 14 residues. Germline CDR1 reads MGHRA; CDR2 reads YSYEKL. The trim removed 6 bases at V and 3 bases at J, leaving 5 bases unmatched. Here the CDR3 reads CASSPGTANQPQHF. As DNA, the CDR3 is TGCGCCAGCAGTCCCGGGACAGCCAATCAGCCCCAGCATTTT.

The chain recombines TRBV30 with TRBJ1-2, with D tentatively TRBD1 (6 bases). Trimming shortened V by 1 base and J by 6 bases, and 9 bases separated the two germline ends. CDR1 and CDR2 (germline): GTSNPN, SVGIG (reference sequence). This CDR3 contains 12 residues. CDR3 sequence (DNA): TGTGCCTGGAGTGCAGACAGGCATGGCTACACCTTC. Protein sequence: CAWSADRHGYTF.